This T cell receptor beta chain was sequenced during a study of T cells in Graves' hyperthyroidism and ophthalmopathy. This clonotype was observed many times. From RNA transcripts, TCR beta CDR3 regions were amplified. Using the HTBI primer set, a first-round RT-PCR was run on the TCR CDR3. TCRdb independently ran MiXCR on the multiplex PCR reads; one entry per CDR3 protein. The sample has about 210,000 distinct CDR3 sequences, about 15% seen once. The CDR3 is made up of 14 amino acids. Germline trimming cut 3 bases from V and 4 bases from J; bases unmatched to any gene: 5. Germline V CDR1 and CDR2: SNHLY, FYNNEI. Uncontrolled infection, other autoimmune disease, pregnancy or lactation barred patients from enrollment.

The chain carries TRBV2 and TRBJ1-2; 7 positions agree with TRBD1. Sequences were obtained from blood. The clonotype comes from a man over 45 with Graves' hyperthyroidism. The CDR3 is CASSDNRGGYGYTF. The CDR3 region has the DNA TGTGCCAGCAGTGATAACAGGGGTGGCTATGGCTACACCTTC.